The 23 T cell receptor beta chains in this list originate from one sample, sequenced in a study of cytomegalovirus exposure and HLA in healthy donors. The PCR used 60 Vbeta and 13 Jbeta primers. Produced via immunoSEQ multiplex PCR; TCRdb's table is partial and in-frame only. This sample has 110,000 to 150,000 clones; 80% occur once, and the top ten carry just over 4.5%. The source material was PBMCs. The receptors come from a man aged 35-49 years in good health and CMV-seronegative.

The chain recombines TRBV5-6 with TRBJ1-6; TRBD1 matches 7 bases. After removal of 2 bases from V and 7 bases from J, the junction contained 6 bases not matched to a gene. This CDR3 is built from 15 residues. CDR1 and CDR2 from the germline V gene are SGHDT and YYEEEE. The CDR3, as DNA: TGTGCCAGCAGCTTAAGGTCGGGACAGAATTCACCCCTCCACTTT. Its protein is CASSLRSGQNSPLHF.

The rearrangement links TRBV10-1 to TRBJ2-5; TRBD2 aligns across 9 bases. Germline V gene data show CDR1 as WNHNN and CDR2 as SYGVQD (reference sequence). CDR3 size: 16 residues. The junction had 6 bases not matched to a gene; V was cut back by 1 base and J by 3 bases. The CDR3 loop reads CASSEFASGVEETQYF. The CDR3 bases are TGCGCCAGCAGTGAGTTTGCTAGCGGGGTCGAAGAGACCCAGTACTTC.

The chain couples TRBV7-9 to TRBJ1-5; D is unresolved. V was clipped by 5 bases and J by 3 bases, with 14 bases between them. Germline lookup yields CDR1 SEHNR and CDR2 FQNEAQ (reference sequence). The length of the CDR3 is 15 residues. As DNA, the CDR3 is TGTGCCAGCAGCGAGGGTGCGTTTCCCAATCAGCCCCAGCATTTT. This encodes CASSEGAFPNQPQHF.

The chain has TRBV10-2 and TRBJ2-1, with 8 positions matching TRBD2. The V segment lost 10 bases and the J segment 4 bases; nucleotides outside the gene matches: 3. The CDR3 has 12 amino acids. From germline, CDR1 is WSHSY and CDR2 SAAADI. CDR3 protein: CATVAGYNEQFF. In nucleotides, the CDR3 is TGCGCCACCGTAGCGGGGTACAATGAGCAGTTCTTC.

The V gene is TRBV10-2, the J gene TRBJ2-7; 7 nucleotides agree with TRBD1. CDR3 length: 15 amino acids. V gave up 0 bases and J gave up 1 base; unmatched junction bases: 3. Germline V gene sequence: CDR1 WSHSY, CDR2 SAAADI. The CDR3 spells CASSESYRGSYEQYF. CDR3 bases: TGCGCCAGCAGTGAGTCCTACAGGGGTTCCTACGAGCAGTACTTC.

The V gene is TRBV12-5, the J gene TRBJ1-1, with a weak D call TRBD1 (6 bases). The CDR3 has 13 residues. V was cut by 5 bases and J by 2 bases, with 9 bases left in between. Germline CDR1 and CDR2: LGHNT and FRNRAP. CDR3 coding DNA: TGTGCTAGTGGTCTACAGGGAAACACTGAAGCTTTCTTT. Its protein is CASGLQGNTEAFF.

The chain carries TRBV5-1 and TRBJ2-7; 9 bases are a match to TRBD2. The CDR3 covers 15 residues. The trim removed 1 base at V and 5 bases at J, leaving 7 bases unmatched. Germline V gives CDR1 SGHRS, CDR2 YFSETQ. Here the CDR3 DNA reads TGCGCCAGCAGCTTGTCGCGGGGGGGCCTCGACGAGCAGTACTTC. Encoded protein: CASSLSRGGLDEQYF.

The chain has TRBV9 and TRBJ1-2, with 9 bases that match TRBD1. With 0 bases clipped from V and 8 bases from J, the junction kept 5 bases outside the gene matches. Germline V gives CDR1 SGDLS, CDR2 YYNGEE. The CDR3 contains 14 residues. This CDR3 is CASSVGRTGDGYTF. The CDR3 coding sequence is TGTGCCAGCAGCGTAGGGCGGACAGGGGACGGCTACACCTTC.

This clone has a count of ten or more. The chain employs TRBV7-2 and TRBJ1-5; D might be TRBD1 (6 bases). CDR1 SGHTA and CDR2 FQGNSA come from the germline V gene. The CDR3 is 14 residues long. Trimming left V 5 bases short and J 2 bases short, with 10 bases between. This CDR3 reads CASSPSGGNQPQHF. CDR3 nucleotides: TGTGCCAGCAGCCCCTCAGGGGGCAATCAGCCCCAGCATTTT. Looking up the rest from reference TRBV7-2 and TRBJ1-5 gives the full variable domain: GAGVSQSPSNKVTEKGKDVELRCDPISGHTALYWYRQSLGQGLEFLIYFQGNSAPDKSGLPSDRFSAERTGGSVSTLTIQRTQQEDSAVYLCASSPSGGNQPQHFGDGTRLSIL.

This chain uses TRBV10-1 with TRBJ1-1; tentatively, D is TRBD1 (6 bases). Trimming stripped 0 bases from V and 4 bases from J, with 9 bases between. Per germline, CDR1 WNHNN and CDR2 SYGVQD (reference sequence). This CDR3 spans 14 amino acids. The CDR3 DNA follows: TGCGCCAGCAGTGAGTCGAGGGGGGGCACTGAAGCTTTCTTT. Translation: CASSESRGGTEAFF.

This clone was seen only once. The chain links TRBV28 to TRBJ1-5; perhaps TRBD1 as D (6 bases). CDR1 is MDHEN and CDR2 is SYDVKM in the germline V gene. The CDR3 sequence is 14 residues long. The germline V and J ends were trimmed by 6 bases and 6 bases, with 15 bases remaining between them. The CDR3 region has the DNA TGTGCCAGCAGCCAGGGACAACTTCTTCAGCCCCAGCATTTT. Amino acid sequence: CASSQGQLLQPQHF.

The chain is built from TRBV19 and TRBJ2-7; TRBD1 is a possible D gene (6 bases). V lost 2 bases to trimming and J lost 4 bases, with 12 bases between them. Germline loops: CDR1 LNHDA, CDR2 SQIVND (reference sequence). The CDR3 spans 14 residues. Here the CDR3 reads CASSIKQGWYEQYF. The DNA for the CDR3 is TGTGCCAGTAGTATAAAGCAGGGGTGGTACGAGCAGTACTTC.

This rearrangement joins TRBV28 to TRBJ1-2, with a weak D call TRBD1 (5 bases). The CDR3 loop spans 14 amino acids. Germline CDR1 reads MDHEN; CDR2 reads SYDVKM. The V end lost 5 bases, the J end lost 3 bases, and 13 bases lay between the germline ends. As DNA, the CDR3 is TGTGCCAGCAGTCCGCAGGGTATGGACTATGGCTACACCTTC. Its translation is CASSPQGMDYGYTF.

To note about this clone: Within the sample, other DNA sequences also encode this same CDR3. The chain carries TRBV10-1 and TRBJ2-3; possible D gene TRBD2, 5 bases. Trimming left V 8 bases short and J 2 bases short, with 14 bases between. The CDR3 sequence is 14 residues long. CDR1 is WNHNN and CDR2 is SYGVQD in the germline V gene (reference sequence). The CDR3 nucleotides read TGCGCCAGCTCGCGAGACTACACCACAGATACGCAGTATTTT. Translated: CASSRDYTTDTQYF.

The V call is TRBV5-1, the J call TRBJ2-7; TRBD2 agrees at 8 bases. In germline, CDR1 is SGHRS, CDR2 YFSETQ. V was pared by 3 bases and J by 2 bases, with 4 bases of the junction left unmatched. CDR3 length equals 14 residues. For the CDR3, the DNA is TGCGCCAGCAGCTGGACTAGCACAACCTACGAGCAGTACTTC. This codes for CASSWTSTTYEQYF.

This chain uses TRBV6-5 with TRBJ1-5; 7 bases agree with TRBD1. V shed 6 bases, J shed 7 bases, and the junction held 12 bases outside the gene matches. The germline V gene encodes CDR1 MNHEY and CDR2 SVGAGI. The CDR3 consists of 15 residues. This CDR3 is CASRQTGATRQPQHF. The CDR3, as DNA: TGTGCCAGCAGACAAACAGGGGCGACTCGCCAGCCCCAGCATTTT.

This chain connects TRBV28 to TRBJ1-5; 12 nucleotides match TRBD1. The CDR3 consists of 18 residues. V dropped 4 bases and J dropped 4; count of bases not matched to a gene: 11. Germline V lookup: CDR1 MDHEN, CDR2 SYDVKM. CDR3 bases: TGTGCCAGCAGTTCGGGGACAGGGGGCATGTTAAGGAATCAGCCCCAGCATTTT. This translates into CASSSGTGGMLRNQPQHF. Using reference TRBV28 and TRBJ1-5 for the parts outside the CDR3, the full variable domain is DVKVTQSSRYLVKRTGEKVFLECVQDMDHENMFWYRQDPGLGLRLIYFSYDVKMKEKGDIPEGYSVSREKKERFSLILESASTNQTSMYLCASSSGTGGMLRNQPQHFGDGTRLSIL.

This clone was detected once. This chain uses TRBV18 with TRBJ1-5; possible D gene TRBD1, 6 bases. Trimming took off 3 bases at V and 5 bases at J, with 17 bases between the two ends. CDR1 is KGHSH, CDR2 LQKENI, per germline. The CDR3 loop spans 16 amino acids. The chain's CDR3 is CASSPSTGSRDQPQHF. CDR3 bases: TGTGCCAGCTCACCCTCGACAGGTTCCCGCGATCAGCCCCAGCATTTT.

J is TRBJ2-1 and V is TRBV9, with unresolved D. Trimming took 0 bases from V and 8 from J, leaving 15 bases between them. Per germline, CDR1 SGDLS and CDR2 YYNGEE. This CDR3 has 15 residues. As DNA, the CDR3 is TGTGCCAGCAGCGTAGTTGGGTTCGGAGCAGATGAGCAGTTCTTC. Its translation: CASSVVGFGADEQFF.

The chain carries TRBV5-1 and TRBJ2-2, with 11 bases matching TRBD2. Germline assignment: CDR1 SGHRS and CDR2 YFSETQ. The V gene end was trimmed by 0 bases and the J gene end by 7 bases; junction bases not matched to a gene: 20. The length of the CDR3 is 21 residues. Written as DNA, the CDR3 is TGCGCCAGCAGCTTGGAGGCGCGTAGCGGGGGGGCTCAGAGGCTTCTCGGGGAGCTGTTTTTT. Translation: CASSLEARSGGAQRLLGELFF.

CDR3 loop: CASSVAGATLHF. CDR3 coding DNA: TGTGCCAGCAGCGTAGCAGGGGCGACCCTCCACTTT. V gene TRBV9 combines with J gene TRBJ1-6; D is possibly TRBD1 (6 bases). This CDR3 is built from 12 residues. Trimming left V 0 bases short and J 14 bases short, with 9 bases between. Germline lookup yields CDR1 SGDLS and CDR2 YYNGEE.

CDR3 region: CSVPGQGLAYGYTF. The CDR3 coding sequence is TGCAGCGTGCCCGGACAGGGGTTAGCCTATGGCTACACCTTC. The rearrangement uses TRBV29-1 and TRBJ1-2; 9 nucleotides match TRBD1. Germline V gene sequence: CDR1 SQVTM, CDR2 ANQGSEA. This CDR3 spans 14 amino acids. The V gene end was trimmed by 6 bases and the J gene end by 4 bases; junction bases not matched to a gene: 9.

The chain has TRBV13 and TRBJ1-2; maybe TRBD1 (6 bases). CDR1 and CDR2 from the germline V gene are PRHDT and FYEKMQ (reference sequence). The CDR3 covers 12 residues. V was cut by 5 bases and J by 8 bases, with 12 bases left in between. Here the CDR3 reads CASSIGTLGYTF. The DNA for the CDR3 is TGTGCCAGCAGCATCGGGACACTCGGCTACACCTTC.